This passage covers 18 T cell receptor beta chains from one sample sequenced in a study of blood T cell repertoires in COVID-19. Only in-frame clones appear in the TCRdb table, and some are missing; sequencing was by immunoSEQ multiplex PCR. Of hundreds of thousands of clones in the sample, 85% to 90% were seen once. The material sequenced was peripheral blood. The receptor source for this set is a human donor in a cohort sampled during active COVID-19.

Here the CDR3 DNA reads TGTGCCTGGAGTCCCCTTGGCGGGCATACTGGGGCCAACGTCCTGACTTTC. Encoded protein: CAWSPLGGHTGANVLTF. The chain uses TRBV30 and TRBJ2-6, with a possible D match to TRBD2 (5 bases). Trimming took 2 bases from V and 2 from J, leaving 16 bases between them. Per the germline V gene, CDR1 is GTSNPN and CDR2 is SVGIG (reference sequence). The CDR3 is 17 residues long.

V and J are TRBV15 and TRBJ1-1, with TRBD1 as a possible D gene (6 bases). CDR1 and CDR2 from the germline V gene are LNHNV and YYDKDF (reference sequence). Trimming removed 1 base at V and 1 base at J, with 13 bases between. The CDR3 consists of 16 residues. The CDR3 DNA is TGTGCCACCAGCAGAGGAACAGGGCGCTGGAACACTGAAGCTTTCTTT. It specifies CATSRGTGRWNTEAFF.

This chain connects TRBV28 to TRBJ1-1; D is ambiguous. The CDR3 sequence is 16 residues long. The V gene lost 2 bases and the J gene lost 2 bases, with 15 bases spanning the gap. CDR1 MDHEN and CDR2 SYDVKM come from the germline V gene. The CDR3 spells CASSLGITAGNTEAFF. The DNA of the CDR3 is TGTGCCAGCAGTTTAGGTATAACGGCGGGAAACACTGAAGCTTTCTTT. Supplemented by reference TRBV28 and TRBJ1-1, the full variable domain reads DVKVTQSSRYLVKRTGEKVFLECVQDMDHENMFWYRQDPGLGLRLIYFSYDVKMKEKGDIPEGYSVSREKKERFSLILESASTNQTSMYLCASSLGITAGNTEAFFGQGTRLTVV.

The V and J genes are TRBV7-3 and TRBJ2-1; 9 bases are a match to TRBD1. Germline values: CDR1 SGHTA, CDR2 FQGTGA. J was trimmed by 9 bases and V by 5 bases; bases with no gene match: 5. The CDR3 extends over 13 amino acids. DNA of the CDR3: TGTGCCAGCAGCGCCGGGACAGGGCGTGAGCAGTTCTTC. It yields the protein CASSAGTGREQFF. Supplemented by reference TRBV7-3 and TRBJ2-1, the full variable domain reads GAGVSQTPSNKVTEKGKYVELRCDPISGHTALYWYRQSLGQGPEFLIYFQGTGAADDSGLPNDRFFAVRPEGSVSTLKIQRTERGDSAVYLCASSAGTGREQFFGPGTRLTVL.

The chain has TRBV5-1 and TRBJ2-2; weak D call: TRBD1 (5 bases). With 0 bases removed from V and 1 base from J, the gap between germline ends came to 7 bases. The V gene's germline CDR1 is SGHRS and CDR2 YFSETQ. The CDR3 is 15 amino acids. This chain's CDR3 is CASSLVQGNTGELFF. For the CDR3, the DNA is TGCGCCAGCAGCTTGGTTCAGGGGAACACCGGGGAGCTGTTTTTT.

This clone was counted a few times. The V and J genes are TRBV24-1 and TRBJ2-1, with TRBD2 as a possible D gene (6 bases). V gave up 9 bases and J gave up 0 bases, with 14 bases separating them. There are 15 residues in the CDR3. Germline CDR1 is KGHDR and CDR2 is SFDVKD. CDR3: CATAGRGGSYNEQFF. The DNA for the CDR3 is TGTGCCACCGCGGGACGGGGTGGCTCCTACAATGAGCAGTTCTTC.

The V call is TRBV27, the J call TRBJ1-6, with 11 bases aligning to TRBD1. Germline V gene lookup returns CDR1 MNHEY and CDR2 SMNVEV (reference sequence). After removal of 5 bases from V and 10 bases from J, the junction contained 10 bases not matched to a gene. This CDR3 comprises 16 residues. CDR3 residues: CASSPGTGGGVSPLHF. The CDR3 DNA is TGTGCCAGCAGTCCGGGGACAGGGGGAGGTGTATCACCCCTCCACTTT.

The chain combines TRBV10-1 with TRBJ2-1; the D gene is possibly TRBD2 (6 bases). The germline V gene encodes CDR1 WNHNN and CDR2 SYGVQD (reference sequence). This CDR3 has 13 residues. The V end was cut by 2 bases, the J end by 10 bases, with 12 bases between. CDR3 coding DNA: TGCGCCAGCAGTGAGCGTGTTGGACTAGAGCAGTTCTTC. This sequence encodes CASSERVGLEQFF.

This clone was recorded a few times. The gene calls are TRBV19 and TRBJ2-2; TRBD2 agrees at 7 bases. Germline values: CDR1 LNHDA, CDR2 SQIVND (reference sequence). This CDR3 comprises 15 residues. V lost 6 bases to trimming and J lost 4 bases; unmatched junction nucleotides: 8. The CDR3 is CASSRRRESTGELFF. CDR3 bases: TGTGCCAGTAGCCGAAGGCGGGAGAGCACCGGGGAGCTGTTTTTT.

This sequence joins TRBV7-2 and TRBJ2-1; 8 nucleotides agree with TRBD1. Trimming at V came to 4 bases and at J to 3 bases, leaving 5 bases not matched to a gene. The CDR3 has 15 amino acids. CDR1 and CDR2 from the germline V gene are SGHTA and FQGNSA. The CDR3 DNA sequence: TGTGCCAGCAGCTATACAGGGGGGCTCTACAATGAGCAGTTCTTC. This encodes CASSYTGGLYNEQFF.

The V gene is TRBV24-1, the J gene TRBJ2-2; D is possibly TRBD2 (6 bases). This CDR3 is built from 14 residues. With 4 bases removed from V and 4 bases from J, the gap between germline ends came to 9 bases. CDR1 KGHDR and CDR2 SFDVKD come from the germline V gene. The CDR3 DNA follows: TGTGCCACCAGTGAAGGAGGGCGCACCGGGGAGCTGTTTTTT. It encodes CATSEGGRTGELFF.

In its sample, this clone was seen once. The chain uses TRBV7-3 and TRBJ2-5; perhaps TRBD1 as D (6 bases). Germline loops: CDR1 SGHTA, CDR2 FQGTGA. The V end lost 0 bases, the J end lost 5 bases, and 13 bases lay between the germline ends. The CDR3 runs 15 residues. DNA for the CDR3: TGTGCCAGCAGCTTAACGCCTAGCCAGGGGGAGACCCAGTACTTC. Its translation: CASSLTPSQGETQYF.

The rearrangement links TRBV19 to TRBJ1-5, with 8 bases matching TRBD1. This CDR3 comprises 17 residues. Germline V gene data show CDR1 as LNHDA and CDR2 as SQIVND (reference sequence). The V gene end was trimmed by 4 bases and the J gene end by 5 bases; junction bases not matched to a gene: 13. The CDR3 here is CASSTLTGQGWDQPQHF. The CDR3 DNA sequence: TGTGCCAGTAGTACCTTAACCGGACAGGGTTGGGATCAGCCCCAGCATTTT.

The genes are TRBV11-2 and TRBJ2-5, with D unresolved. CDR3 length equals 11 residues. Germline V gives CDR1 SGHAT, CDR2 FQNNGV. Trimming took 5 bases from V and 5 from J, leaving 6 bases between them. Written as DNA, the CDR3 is TGTGCCAGCAGCCCTAGGGAGACCCAGTACTTC. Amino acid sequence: CASSPRETQYF.

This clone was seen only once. In nucleotides, the CDR3 is TGTGCCAGCAGCCCCGTGGCCAGGGGTTCACCCCTCCACTTT. Protein: CASSPVARGSPLHF. The chain combines TRBV3-1 (or the pseudogene TRBV3-2) with TRBJ1-6; the D gene is possibly TRBD1 (6 bases). Looked up from germline, CDR1 is LGHDT and CDR2 is YNNKEL (reference sequence). CDR3 length equals 14 residues. Trimming cost V 4 bases and J 9 bases, with 13 bases left between them.

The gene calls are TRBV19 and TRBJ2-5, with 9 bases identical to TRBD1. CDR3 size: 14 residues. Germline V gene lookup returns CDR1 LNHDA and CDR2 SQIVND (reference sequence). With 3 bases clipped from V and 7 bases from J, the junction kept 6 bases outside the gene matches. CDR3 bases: TGTGCCAGTAGTATCTCGGACAGGGGAGGGACCCAGTACTTC. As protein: CASSISDRGGTQYF. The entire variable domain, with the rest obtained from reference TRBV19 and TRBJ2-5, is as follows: DGGITQSPKYLFRKEGQNVTLSCEQNLNHDAMYWYRQDPGQGLRLIYYSQIVNDFQKGDIAEGYSVSREKKESFPLTVTSAQKNPTAFYLCASSISDRGGTQYFGPGTRLLVL.

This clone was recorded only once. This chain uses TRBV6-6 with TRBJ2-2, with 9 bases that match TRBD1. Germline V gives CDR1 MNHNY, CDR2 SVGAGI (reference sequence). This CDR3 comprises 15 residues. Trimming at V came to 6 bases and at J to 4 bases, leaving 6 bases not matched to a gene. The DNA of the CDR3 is TGTGCCAGCAGGCACAGGGGGCGCGGCACCGGGGAGCTGTTTTTT. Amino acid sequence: CASRHRGRGTGELFF.

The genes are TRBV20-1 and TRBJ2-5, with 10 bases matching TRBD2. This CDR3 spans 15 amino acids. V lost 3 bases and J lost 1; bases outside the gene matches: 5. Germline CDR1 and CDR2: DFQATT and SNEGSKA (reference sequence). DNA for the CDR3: TGCAGTGCTAGTGGGACTAGCGCCTCCCAAGAGACCCAGTACTTC. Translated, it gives CSASGTSASQETQYF.